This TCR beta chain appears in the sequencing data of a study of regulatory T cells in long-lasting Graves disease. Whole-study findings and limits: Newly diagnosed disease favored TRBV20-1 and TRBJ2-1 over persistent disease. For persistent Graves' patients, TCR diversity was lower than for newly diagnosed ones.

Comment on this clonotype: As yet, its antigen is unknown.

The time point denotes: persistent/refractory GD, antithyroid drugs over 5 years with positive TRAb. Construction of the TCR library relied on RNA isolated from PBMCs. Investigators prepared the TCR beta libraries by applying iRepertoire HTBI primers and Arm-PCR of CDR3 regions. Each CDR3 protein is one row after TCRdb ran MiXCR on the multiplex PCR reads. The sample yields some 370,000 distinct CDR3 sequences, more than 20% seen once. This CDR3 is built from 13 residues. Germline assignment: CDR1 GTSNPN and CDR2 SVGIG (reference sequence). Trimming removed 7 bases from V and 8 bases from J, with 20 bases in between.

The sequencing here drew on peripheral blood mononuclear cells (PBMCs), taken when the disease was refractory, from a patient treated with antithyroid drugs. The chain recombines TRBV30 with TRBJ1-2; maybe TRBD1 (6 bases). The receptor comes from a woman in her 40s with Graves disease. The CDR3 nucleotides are TGTGCCTTCCCAAAACCGGGACACGGAGGCTACACCTTC. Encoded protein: CAFPKPGHGGYTF.